One and the same sample provided the 30 T cell receptor beta chains below, sequenced in a study of vaccination and CD4 T cells after COVID-19. Noted treatment: approximately nine-day PBMC culture with coronavirus spike peptide pools or control peptides (ViraFEST assay). Their antigen targets remain unknown. Oncomine TCR Beta short-read sequencing was applied to DNA from cultured CD4+ T cells. TCRdb independently ran MiXCR on the PCR reads; one entry per CDR3 protein. The repertoire consists of more than 10,000 distinct CDR3 sequences, with around 76% occurring once and the leading ten covering less than 25%. The sequencing input was CD4+ T cells from blood, cultured in vitro. The origin of the receptors is a human donor who had recovered from COVID-19.

This chain joins TRBV20-1 and TRBJ2-7, with D maybe TRBD1 (5 bases). Between the trimmed V and J ends, which lost 3 bases and 6 bases, there was a span of 18 bases. This CDR3 has 14 residues. Germline loops: CDR1 DFQATT, CDR2 SNEGSKA (reference sequence). The CDR3 region is CSASRLKGYPEQYF. CDR3 in DNA: TGCAGTGCTAGCCGCCTGAAGGGGTACCCCGAGCAGTACTTC.

This clonotype came up a few times. The CDR3 bases are TGTGCCAGCACTAACGAGGGGGGTTCACCCCTCCACTTT. Protein sequence: CASTNEGGSPLHF. The rearrangement links TRBV6-1 to TRBJ1-6; TRBD1 might be the D (6 bases). The CDR3 runs 13 residues. Trimming stripped 7 bases from V and 9 bases from J, with 13 bases between. The V gene's germline CDR1 is MNHNS and CDR2 SASEGT.

This chain connects TRBV7-3 to TRBJ2-7; D tentatively fits TRBD1 or TRBD2 (5 bases each). Trimming took 4 bases from V and 5 from J, leaving 18 bases between them. The CDR3 totals 15 residues. Germline V gene lookup returns CDR1 SGHTA and CDR2 FQGTGA. The CDR3 reads CASSSTAAGTHEQYF. CDR3 coding DNA: TGTGCCAGCAGCTCAACGGCGGCAGGGACCCACGAGCAGTACTTC.

This chain connects TRBV7-6 to TRBJ2-7; TRBD2 matches at 13 bases. V gave up 5 bases and J gave up 3 bases; unmatched junction bases: 4. Germline CDR1 reads SGHVS; CDR2 reads FNYEAQ. There are 15 residues in the CDR3. The CDR3 here is CASSHRTSGSYEQYF. The CDR3 DNA reads TGTGCCAGCAGCCACCGGACTAGCGGGAGCTACGAGCAGTACTTC.

V and J are TRBV28 and TRBJ2-1; TRBD2 aligns across 7 bases. Trimming cost V 4 bases and J 3 bases; bases outside gene matches: 9. CDR1 is MDHEN, CDR2 SYDVKM, per germline. This CDR3 spans 16 amino acids. CDR3: CASSSYGTTFYNEQFF. In nucleotides, the CDR3 is TGTGCCAGCAGTTCCTACGGGACTACCTTCTACAATGAGCAGTTCTTC.

The V and J genes are TRBV4-2 and TRBJ2-1; 8 bases match TRBD1. Trimming took 2 bases from V and 4 from J; bases not matched to a gene: 4. CDR1 LGHNA and CDR2 YNFKEQ come from the germline V gene. This CDR3 is built from 15 residues. The CDR3 protein is CASSQIRDRYNEQFF. The CDR3 nucleotides read TGTGCCAGCAGCCAAATCAGGGACAGGTACAATGAGCAGTTCTTC.

The CDR3 loop reads CASSPRTGALGARNTIYF. In DNA, the CDR3 is TGTGCCAGCAGTCCCCGGACAGGGGCACTCGGGGCAAGAAACACCATATATTTT. The rearrangement uses TRBV27 and TRBJ1-3; 9 bases align to TRBD1. CDR1 is MNHEY and CDR2 is SMNVEV in the germline V gene (reference sequence). Germline trimming cut 5 bases from V and 5 bases from J; bases unmatched to any gene: 16. The CDR3 runs to 18 residues.

The chain carries TRBV20-1 and TRBJ1-1; TRBD1 aligns across 8 bases. The CDR3 is made up of 12 amino acids. Germline CDR1 reads DFQATT; CDR2 reads SNEGSKA (reference sequence). With V trimmed by 8 bases and J by 1 base, 3 bases remained unmatched. As DNA, the CDR3 is TGCAGTACCGGACAGGGGAACACTGAAGCTTTCTTT. Protein sequence: CSTGQGNTEAFF.

The rearrangement uses TRBV11-3 and TRBJ2-1; D remains unclear. Looked up from germline, CDR1 is SGHNT and CDR2 is YENEEA. The CDR3 consists of 15 residues. Between the trimmed V and J ends, which lost 4 bases and 1 base, there was a span of 11 bases. The CDR3: CASSSGRGSYNEQFF. CDR3 nucleotides: TGTGCCAGCAGCTCGGGCCGTGGGTCCTACAATGAGCAGTTCTTC.

The chain recombines TRBV24-1 with TRBJ1-5; TRBD1 agrees at 7 bases. V trimming: 5 bases; J trimming: 2 bases; junction bases outside the gene matches: 5. Germline lookup yields CDR1 KGHDR and CDR2 SFDVKD. The CDR3 covers 15 residues. This chain's CDR3 is CATSATGQGNQPQHF. The CDR3 nucleotides are TGTGCCACCAGTGCGACAGGGCAGGGCAATCAGCCCCAGCATTTT.

CDR3 sequence reads: CATSDLPGQLQETQYF. DNA for the CDR3: TGTGCCACCAGTGATTTGCCGGGACAGCTACAAGAGACCCAGTACTTC. V gene TRBV24-1 combines with J gene TRBJ2-5; 7 nucleotides line up with TRBD1. V gave up 0 bases and J gave up 2 bases; unmatched junction bases: 5. The germline V gene has CDR1 KGHDR and CDR2 SFDVKD. The CDR3 has 16 amino acids.

This chain uses TRBV2 with TRBJ2-2; 8 bases match TRBD2. This CDR3 is 14 amino acids long. The germline V gene has CDR1 SNHLY and CDR2 FYNNEI. Unmatched junction bases numbered 5, after V lost 6 bases and J lost 5 bases. For the CDR3, the DNA is TGTGCCAGCAGCTCCACGGGAGGGACCGGGGAGCTGTTTTTT. Its protein is CASSSTGGTGELFF. The whole variable domain, filled in from reference TRBV2 and TRBJ2-2, reads EPEVTQTPSHQVTQMGQEVILRCVPISNHLYFYWYRQILGQKVEFLVSFYNNEISEKSEIFDDQFSVERPDGSNFTLKIRSTKLEDSAMYFCASSSTGGTGELFFGEGSRLTVL.

V usage is TRBV6-5 and J usage is TRBJ2-5; D might be TRBD1 or TRBD2, each matching 6 bases. Germline CDR1 reads MNHEY; CDR2 reads SVGAGI. The CDR3 covers 14 residues. Trimming removed 2 bases from V and 7 bases from J, with 14 bases in between. The CDR3: CASSYKGDLGTQYF. The CDR3, as DNA: TGTGCCAGCAGTTACAAGGGGGACTTGGGGACCCAGTACTTC.

V gene TRBV18 combines with J gene TRBJ2-7; tentatively, D is TRBD1 (6 bases). Deletions cut 3 bases from V and 5 bases from J, with 11 bases between. The length of the CDR3 is 13 residues. Germline V gives CDR1 KGHSH, CDR2 LQKENI. The CDR3 DNA follows: TGTGCCAGCTCACCCTCACAGGGACACGAGCAGTACTTC. It encodes CASSPSQGHEQYF.

V usage is TRBV20-1 and J usage is TRBJ1-5; D is perhaps TRBD1 (6 bases). V was clipped by 5 bases and J by 0 bases, with 14 bases between them. CDR1 is DFQATT, CDR2 SNEGSKA, per germline (reference sequence). The CDR3 is 15 amino acids. The CDR3: CSALRTAYSNQPQHF. In DNA, the CDR3 is TGCAGTGCTCTTAGGACAGCATATAGCAATCAGCCCCAGCATTTT.

This clonotype was seen a handful of times. V usage is TRBV20-1 and J usage is TRBJ1-6; maybe TRBD1 (5 bases). V lost 0 bases and J lost 9, with 15 bases in between. The V gene's germline CDR1 is DFQATT and CDR2 SNEGSKA (reference sequence). There are 15 residues in the CDR3. The DNA of the CDR3 is TGCAGTGCTAGAGAGTCGGTGGGGCTCTTTTCACCCCTCCACTTT. Protein sequence: CSARESVGLFSPLHF.

This sequence joins TRBV19 and TRBJ1-2, with 7 positions matching TRBD1. Trimming removed 10 bases from V and 0 bases from J; junction bases left unmatched: 17. This CDR3 spans 17 amino acids. Germline lookup yields CDR1 LNHDA and CDR2 SQIVND (reference sequence). CDR3 DNA sequence: TGTGCCACCAAGAAGGACAGGCAGGACCGGGCTAACTATGGCTACACCTTC. Translated, it gives CATKKDRQDRANYGYTF.

CDR3 residues: CATSGPGQGTYNEQFF. In nucleotides, the CDR3 is TGTGCCACCAGTGGCCCTGGACAGGGTACCTACAATGAGCAGTTCTTC. The chain joins TRBV24-1 to TRBJ2-1, with 8 nucleotides matching TRBD1. Germline V gene sequence: CDR1 KGHDR, CDR2 SFDVKD. J was trimmed by 2 bases and V by 5 bases; bases with no gene match: 7. This CDR3 is 16 amino acids long.

This sequence joins TRBV12-3 or TRBV12-4 and TRBJ1-5; TRBD1 aligns across 11 bases. V was clipped by 6 bases and J by 3 bases; unmatched bases: 7. The length of the CDR3 is 16 residues. CDR3 nucleotide sequence: TGTGCCAGCAGCCGTGGACAGGGGGCAATCAATCAGCCCCAGCATTTT. It encodes CASSRGQGAINQPQHF.

V is TRBV7-9 and J is TRBJ1-4, with unresolved D. Trimming left V 2 bases short and J 6 bases short, with 16 bases between. The CDR3 covers 16 residues. CDR1 is SEHNR and CDR2 is FQNEAQ in the germline V gene (reference sequence). This chain's CDR3 is CASSLQPWEAYEKLFF. The CDR3 DNA follows: TGTGCCAGCAGCTTACAGCCCTGGGAGGCTTATGAAAAACTGTTTTTT.

V is TRBV20-1 and J is TRBJ2-7, with TRBD2 as a possible D gene (5 bases). The CDR3 is 13 residues long. The germline V gene encodes CDR1 DFQATT and CDR2 SNEGSKA (reference sequence). The DNA for the CDR3 is TGCAGCCCCCGCAACGGGGTTGGCAACGAGCAGTACTTC. Encoded protein: CSPRNGVGNEQYF.

The CDR3 bases are TGTGCCAGCAGCTCCGGGACAGGGGCCTATAGCAATCAGCCCCAGCATTTT. Its protein product is CASSSGTGAYSNQPQHF. The chain has TRBV7-9 and TRBJ1-5, with 10 bases fitting TRBD1. Germline V gene lookup returns CDR1 SEHNR and CDR2 FQNEAQ (reference sequence). This CDR3 region has 17 residues. V lost 4 bases, J lost 0 bases, and 6 bases stayed unmatched.

V usage is TRBV6-1 and J usage is TRBJ2-7; possibly TRBD1 for D (5 bases). Trimming left V 6 bases short and J 2 bases short, with 17 bases between. This CDR3 contains 15 residues. Germline CDR1 and CDR2: MNHNS and SASEGT. The CDR3 reads CASRLRATWPYEQYF. CDR3 nucleotide sequence: TGTGCCAGCAGGCTCAGGGCCACATGGCCCTACGAGCAGTACTTC.

The CDR3 here is CASSYSKVSYNSPLHF. The CDR3 DNA sequence: TGTGCCAGCAGTTACTCGAAGGTGTCCTATAATTCACCCCTCCACTTT. The rearrangement joins TRBV6-5 to TRBJ1-6; no clear D. Trimming left V 0 bases short and J 1 base short, with 7 bases between. The CDR3 consists of 16 residues. Per the germline V gene, CDR1 is MNHEY and CDR2 is SVGAGI.

The CDR3 sequence is CSARDWANQPQHF. The CDR3 DNA reads TGCAGTGCTAGAGATTGGGCGAATCAGCCCCAGCATTTT. The chain links TRBV20-1 to TRBJ1-5; D is uncertain. The CDR3 contains 13 residues. V was shortened by 0 bases and J by 4 bases, with 7 bases between the two germline ends. Germline CDR1 DFQATT, CDR2 SNEGSKA (reference sequence).

The rearrangement joins TRBV7-2 to TRBJ1-1; 7 bases agree with TRBD1. J lost 4 bases, V lost 5 bases, and 16 bases had no gene match. This CDR3 spans 17 amino acids. Germline assignment: CDR1 SGHTA and CDR2 FQGNSA. The CDR3 nucleotides read TGTGCCAGCAGCCTCTTCCCCCGACAGGGACTAGTCACTGAAGCTTTCTTT. Its protein product is CASSLFPRQGLVTEAFF.

The sample holds a few counts of this clonotype. The genes are TRBV6-5 and TRBJ1-5; 7 nucleotides match TRBD1. The V gene's germline CDR1 is MNHEY and CDR2 SVGAGI. The trim removed 0 bases at V and 0 bases at J, leaving 5 bases unmatched. This CDR3 comprises 17 residues. CDR3 region: CASSYSGQISSNQPQHF. CDR3 DNA sequence: TGTGCCAGCAGTTACTCGGGACAGATAAGTAGCAATCAGCCCCAGCATTTT.

The chain has TRBV7-2 and TRBJ1-2, with a possible D match to TRBD1 (6 bases). CDR3 length: 16 residues. Trimming removed 4 bases at V and 8 bases at J, with 23 bases between. CDR1 and CDR2 (germline): SGHTA, FQGNSA. The CDR3 DNA sequence: TGTGCCAGCAGCTATCCACCGGCTCAAAGGGGGGGCGGCTACACCTTC. Its protein product is CASSYPPAQRGGGYTF.

V gene TRBV5-1 combines with J gene TRBJ1-1, with a tentative D call TRBD1 (5 bases). The CDR3 length is 15 residues. The germline V and J ends were trimmed by 2 bases and 7 bases, with 18 bases remaining between them. The V gene's germline CDR1 is SGHRS and CDR2 YFSETQ. CDR3 loop: CASSLSRVGQGEAFF. CDR3 nucleotides: TGCGCCAGCAGCTTATCCAGGGTCGGTCAGGGTGAAGCTTTCTTT.

This clonotype rates as large. J is TRBJ1-2 and V is TRBV7-2; D perhaps matches TRBD1 (6 bases). This CDR3 has 14 amino acids. The germline CDR1 and CDR2 sequences are SGHTA and FQGNSA. Trimming cost V 7 bases and J 1 base, with 13 bases left between them. The CDR3 bases are TGTGCCAGCACCGAAACAGGGCTTAACTATGGCTACACCTTC. Encoded protein: CASTETGLNYGYTF.